The text below deals with one T cell receptor (beta chain). Its antigen is undetermined. The data are from a study of cytomegalovirus exposure and HLA in healthy donors. Study observations and caveats: According to an earlier analysis, most TCR beta V segments yielded productive rearrangements about 87% or about 30% of the time. Exclusion applied to some V segments, including TRBV6-2 and TRBV6-3, as they were indistinguishable. Among donors in an Asian-associated ancestry cluster, a later analysis reportedly found fewer N-insertions than the roughly 670-donor mean.

The PCR employed 60 Vbeta primers together with 13 Jbeta primers. Original methodology: Tens of millions of unique TCR beta chains, roughly 11 million of them shared, were counted by a later analysis. Measured with immunoSEQ multiplex PCR; TCRdb has only the in-frame clones, and not every one. That table furnishes V, J and clone size, whereas the DNA furnished D and trimming. The sample consists of about 200,000 clones, roughly 80% of them appearing once. The ends lost 1 base at V and 4 bases at J; junction bases unmatched: 10. The CDR3 is 16 residues long. CDR1 is LGHNA and CDR2 is YSLEER in the germline V gene.

The sequence derives from a woman younger than 30 in good health and CMV-seronegative. The genes are TRBV4-3 and TRBJ2-7, with 7 positions matching TRBD2. Sequencing was carried out using PBMCs. The CDR3 is CASSQGIGLGPYEQYF. CDR3 in DNA: TGCGCCAGCAGCCAAGGTATAGGACTAGGGCCTTACGAGCAGTACTTC.